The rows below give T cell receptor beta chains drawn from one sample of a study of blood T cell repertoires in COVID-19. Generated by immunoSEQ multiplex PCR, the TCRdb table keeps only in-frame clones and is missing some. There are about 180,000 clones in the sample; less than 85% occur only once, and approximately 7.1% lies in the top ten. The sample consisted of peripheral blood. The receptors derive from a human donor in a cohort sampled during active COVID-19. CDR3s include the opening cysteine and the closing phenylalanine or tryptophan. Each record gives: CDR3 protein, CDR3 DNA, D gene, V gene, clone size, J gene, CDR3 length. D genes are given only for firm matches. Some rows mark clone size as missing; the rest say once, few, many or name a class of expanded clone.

CDR3 protein: CASSLYQGATDTQYF
CDR3 DNA: TGTGCCAGCAGCTTGTATCAGGGGGCAACAGATACGCAGTATTTT
D gene: TRBD1
V gene: TRBV5-6
clone size: .
J gene: TRBJ2-3
CDR3 length: 15

CDR3 protein: CASSWTGRNTEAFF
CDR3 DNA: TGCGCCAGCAGCTGGACAGGGAGGAACACTGAAGCTTTCTTT
D gene: TRBD1
V gene: TRBV5-1
clone size: .
J gene: TRBJ1-1
CDR3 length: 14

CDR3 protein: CASSGRGDSGANVLTF
CDR3 DNA: TGTGCCAGCAGTGGCAGGGGGGACTCTGGGGCCAACGTCCTGACTTTC
D gene: .
V gene: TRBV6-1
clone size: .
J gene: TRBJ2-6
CDR3 length: 16

CDR3 protein: CASRANRDQQFF
CDR3 DNA: TGCGCCAGCAGGGCGAACAGGGATCAGCAGTTCTTC
D gene: .
V gene: TRBV5-1
clone size: .
J gene: TRBJ2-1
CDR3 length: 12

CDR3 protein: CASSQVYGSPLHF
CDR3 DNA: TGCGCCAGCAGCCAAGTCTACGGTTCACCCCTCCACTTT
D gene: .
V gene: TRBV4-1
clone size: .
J gene: TRBJ1-6
CDR3 length: 13

CDR3 protein: CANSGCLYGYTF
CDR3 DNA: TGCGCCAATTCAGGTTGTCTCTATGGCTACACCTTC
D gene: .
V gene: TRBV10-1
clone size: few
J gene: TRBJ1-2
CDR3 length: 12

CDR3 protein: CASSRDSREAFF
CDR3 DNA: TGTGCCAGCAGCAGGGACAGCAGAGAAGCTTTCTTT
D gene: TRBD1
V gene: TRBV6-5
clone size: .
J gene: TRBJ1-1
CDR3 length: 12

CDR3 protein: CASSYSYTGELFF
CDR3 DNA: TGTGCCAGCAGTTACAGCTACACCGGGGAGCTGTTTTTT
D gene: .
V gene: TRBV27
clone size: .
J gene: TRBJ2-2
CDR3 length: 13

CDR3 protein: CASSWGGSRSNQPQHF
CDR3 DNA: TGTGCCAGCAGCTGGGGGGGATCGAGGAGCAATCAGCCCCAGCATTTT
D gene: .
V gene: TRBV5-6
clone size: .
J gene: TRBJ1-5
CDR3 length: 16

CDR3 protein: CASSLSGGQETQYF
CDR3 DNA: TGTGCCAGCAGCCTAAGCGGGGGCCAAGAGACCCAGTACTTC
D gene: TRBD2
V gene: TRBV9
clone size: .
J gene: TRBJ2-5
CDR3 length: 14

CDR3 protein: CATRGDRGGHEQYF
CDR3 DNA: TGTGCCACCAGGGGGGACAGGGGAGGCCACGAGCAGTACTTC
D gene: TRBD1
V gene: TRBV15
clone size: .
J gene: TRBJ2-7
CDR3 length: 14

CDR3 protein: CASSLGVGGSPLHF
CDR3 DNA: TGTGCCAGCAGCTTAGGAGTGGGGGGTTCACCCCTCCACTTT
D gene: .
V gene: TRBV7-2
clone size: few
J gene: TRBJ1-6
CDR3 length: 14

CDR3 protein: CASSRMDSQETQYF
CDR3 DNA: TGTGCCAGCAGCAGAATGGACAGCCAAGAGACCCAGTACTTC
D gene: .
V gene: TRBV5-5
clone size: .
J gene: TRBJ2-5
CDR3 length: 14

CDR3 protein: CASSLQYGTEGTEAFF
CDR3 DNA: TGTGCCAGCAGCCTTCAATATGGGACAGAAGGGACTGAAGCTTTCTTT
D gene: TRBD1
V gene: TRBV14
clone size: few
J gene: TRBJ1-1
CDR3 length: 16

CDR3 protein: CASSHPGTSGWETQYF
CDR3 DNA: TGTGCCAGCAGCCACCCCGGGACTAGCGGGTGGGAGACCCAGTACTTC
D gene: TRBD2
V gene: TRBV3-1/TRBV3-2
clone size: .
J gene: TRBJ2-5
CDR3 length: 16

CDR3 protein: CASSLLIAGAGEQFF
CDR3 DNA: TGTGCCAGCAGCTTACTGATAGCGGGGGCCGGTGAGCAGTTCTTC
D gene: TRBD2
V gene: TRBV7-2
clone size: .
J gene: TRBJ2-1
CDR3 length: 15

CDR3 protein: CASSQVTGAHEQYF
CDR3 DNA: TGCGCCAGCAGCCAAGTGACAGGGGCCCACGAGCAGTACTTC
D gene: TRBD1
V gene: TRBV4-1
clone size: .
J gene: TRBJ2-7
CDR3 length: 14

CDR3 protein: CASSSPGQGTDTQYF
CDR3 DNA: TGTGCCAGCAGCTCACCGGGACAGGGGACAGATACGCAGTATTTT
D gene: TRBD1
V gene: TRBV5-4
clone size: .
J gene: TRBJ2-3
CDR3 length: 15

CDR3 protein: CASSPAGQLNQPQHF
CDR3 DNA: TGTGCCAGCTCACCCGCTGGACAGTTGAATCAGCCCCAGCATTTT
D gene: .
V gene: TRBV18
clone size: once
J gene: TRBJ1-5
CDR3 length: 15

CDR3 protein: CASSLQGARGRGKLFF
CDR3 DNA: TGCGCCAGCAGCCTCCAAGGGGCTAGGGGGCGTGGGAAACTGTTTTTT
D gene: TRBD1
V gene: TRBV4-1
clone size: few
J gene: TRBJ1-4
CDR3 length: 16

CDR3 protein: CAWSADRALIYEQYF
CDR3 DNA: TGTGCCTGGAGTGCAGACAGGGCTTTAATCTACGAGCAGTACTTC
D gene: TRBD1
V gene: TRBV30
clone size: .
J gene: TRBJ2-7
CDR3 length: 15

CDR3 protein: CASSWGDTEAFF
CDR3 DNA: TGTGCCAGCAGTTGGGGGGACACTGAAGCTTTCTTT
D gene: .
V gene: TRBV13
clone size: .
J gene: TRBJ1-1
CDR3 length: 12

CDR3 protein: CASSSQGAYQPQHF
CDR3 DNA: TGTGCCAGCAGCTCTCAGGGGGCCTATCAGCCCCAGCATTTT
D gene: TRBD1
V gene: TRBV3-1/TRBV3-2
clone size: .
J gene: TRBJ1-5
CDR3 length: 14

CDR3 protein: CASSLRAATGGTEAFF
CDR3 DNA: TGTGCCAGCAGCCTCCGGGCGGCGACAGGGGGGACTGAAGCTTTCTTT
D gene: TRBD1
V gene: TRBV14
clone size: .
J gene: TRBJ1-1
CDR3 length: 16

CDR3 protein: CASSFWTGGDEQYF
CDR3 DNA: TGCGCCAGCAGCTTCTGGACAGGGGGGGACGAGCAGTACTTC
D gene: TRBD1
V gene: TRBV5-1
clone size: .
J gene: TRBJ2-7
CDR3 length: 14

CDR3 protein: CASSLGRDTEAFF
CDR3 DNA: TGTGCCAGCAGCTTAGGCAGGGATACTGAAGCTTTCTTT
D gene: .
V gene: TRBV13
clone size: .
J gene: TRBJ1-1
CDR3 length: 13